The next 17 T cell receptor beta chains were all read from a single sample in a study of T cell repertoires in cytomegalovirus infection. Antigen specificity for these receptors is unknown. One entry per CDR3 protein results from TCRdb running MiXCR on the reads. Seen here are approximately 730,000 distinct CDR3 sequences, roughly 30% observed once, and the top ten hold 15% to 20%. The sample in question was cultured PBMCs, obtained from culture after CMV antigen stimulation. The receptors were gathered from a human donor in good health (CMV status not recorded). Some clones in this sample may be carry-over from other donors' samples.

The rearrangement joins TRBV6-5 to TRBJ2-7; TRBD1 aligns across 7 bases. This CDR3 contains 16 residues. Germline values: CDR1 MNHEY, CDR2 SVGAGI. Germline trimming cut 2 bases from V and 4 bases from J; bases unmatched to any gene: 11. As DNA, the CDR3 is TGTGCCAGCAGTTACCACCCGGGACAGATAACGTACGAGCAGTACTTC. Its protein is CASSYHPGQITYEQYF.

The rearrangement links TRBV9 to TRBJ1-1; no firm D call. The germline gives CDR1 SGDLS, CDR2 YYNGEE. This CDR3 is 13 amino acids long. V was cut by 0 bases and J by 6 bases, with 9 bases left in between. CDR3 sequence reads: CASSVDVRSEAFF. The CDR3 nucleotides read TGTGCCAGCAGCGTAGATGTGAGATCTGAAGCTTTCTTT.

The chain combines TRBV7-2 with TRBJ2-1; TRBD2 aligns across 10 bases. The V and J ends lost 4 bases and 8 bases, in that order; junction bases with no gene match: 11. CDR3 length: 16 residues. Germline lookup yields CDR1 SGHTA and CDR2 FQGNSA. The CDR3, as DNA: TGTGCCAGCAGCTCAAGCGGGGGGGCCGGTTTAGATGAGCAGTTCTTC. It yields the protein CASSSSGGAGLDEQFF.

This clonotype was seen only a few times. The rearrangement joins TRBV7-8 to TRBJ2-1; 8 nucleotides align to TRBD2. The CDR3 runs 15 residues. After removal of 2 bases from V and 5 bases from J, the junction contained 5 bases not matched to a gene. CDR1 SGHVS and CDR2 FQNEAQ come from the germline V gene. CDR3 sequence reads: CASSLRAGDHNEQFF. In nucleotides, the CDR3 is TGTGCCAGCAGCTTACGAGCGGGAGATCACAATGAGCAGTTCTTC.

This clonotype was counted between two and nine times. The J gene is TRBJ2-7, the V gene TRBV4-1; D is unclear. In germline, CDR1 is MGHRA, CDR2 YSYEKL. This CDR3 contains 13 residues. Trimming cost V 1 base and J 7 bases, with 11 bases left between them. The CDR3 is CASSQVLSAEQYF. Written as DNA, the CDR3 is TGCGCCAGCAGCCAAGTCTTGTCCGCAGAGCAGTACTTC.

The sample holds a few counts of this clonotype. The chain is built from TRBV20-1 and TRBJ2-3, with 9 positions matching TRBD1. V lost 3 bases and J lost 8; bases outside the gene matches: 15. CDR1 and CDR2 (germline): DFQATT, SNEGSKA (reference sequence). CDR3 size: 16 residues. The CDR3 loop is CSARALQGADLSTQYF. The DNA for the CDR3 is TGCAGTGCTAGGGCCTTACAGGGGGCAGATTTGTCTACGCAGTATTTT.

This clonotype was picked up a small number of times. The V call is TRBV5-4, the J call TRBJ1-4; D perhaps matches TRBD1 (5 bases). V was cut by 4 bases and J by 4 bases, with 11 bases left in between. The V gene's germline CDR1 is SGHNT and CDR2 YYREEE (reference sequence). There are 14 residues in the CDR3. The CDR3 DNA is TGTGCCAGCAGCACCGACAGCCTTAATGAAAAACTGTTTTTT. It specifies CASSTDSLNEKLFF.

The V and J genes are TRBV12-3 or TRBV12-4 and TRBJ1-1; TRBD1 matches 7 bases. After removal of 11 bases from V and 2 bases from J, the junction contained 5 bases not matched to a gene. The CDR3 totals 12 residues. CDR3 sequence reads: CAVQGSNTEAFF. CDR3 nucleotides: TGTGCCGTACAGGGGTCCAACACTGAAGCTTTCTTT.

This clonotype has just a few counts. The gene calls are TRBV7-9 and TRBJ1-1; no firm D call. Trimming left V 4 bases short and J 1 base short, with 13 bases between. Per germline, CDR1 SEHNR and CDR2 FQNEAQ (reference sequence). The CDR3 contains 15 residues. CDR3 in amino acids: CASSSPKTSNTEAFF. For the CDR3, the DNA is TGTGCCAGCAGCTCCCCTAAAACATCGAACACTGAAGCTTTCTTT.

V usage is TRBV12-3 or TRBV12-4 and J usage is TRBJ2-2; 11 bases align to TRBD2. V was pared by 4 bases and J by 6 bases, with 4 bases of the junction left unmatched. The CDR3 length is 15 residues. The CDR3 spells CASSSTSGSAGELFF. In DNA, the CDR3 is TGTGCCAGCAGTTCCACTAGCGGGAGTGCCGGGGAGCTGTTTTTT.

This clonotype appeared a few times. Written as DNA, the CDR3 is TGTGCCAGCAAAGGAGGCCGGGCTGACTACGAGCAGTACTTC. It encodes CASKGGRADYEQYF. The chain recombines TRBV7-2 with TRBJ2-7; a possible D gene is TRBD2 (5 bases). The V and J ends lost 7 bases and 3 bases respectively, with 16 bases between them. In germline, CDR1 is SGHTA, CDR2 FQGNSA. This CDR3 contains 14 residues.

The chain is built from TRBV29-1 and TRBJ2-2; 10 nucleotides align to TRBD1. Germline V gene lookup returns CDR1 SQVTM and CDR2 ANQGSEA. This CDR3 is built from 15 residues. With V trimmed by 5 bases and J by 5 bases, 8 bases remained unmatched. CDR3 sequence (DNA): TGCAGCGTTCAGGGGACAGGGGTTTCTACCGGGGAGCTGTTTTTT. Amino acids: CSVQGTGVSTGELFF.

This clonotype was detected ten times or more. The chain combines TRBV6-5 with TRBJ2-1; 11 positions agree with TRBD2. The CDR3 totals 15 residues. The germline V gene encodes CDR1 MNHEY and CDR2 SVGAGI. V gave up 6 bases and J gave up 2 bases; unmatched junction bases: 3. The CDR3 DNA follows: TGTGCCAGCAGATTAGCGGGGGGGCCCTACAATGAGCAGTTCTTC. This codes for CASRLAGGPYNEQFF.

This clonotype was seen only a few times. This chain uses TRBV5-4 with TRBJ2-2; D is undetermined. This CDR3 comprises 12 residues. Germline-derived CDR1 and CDR2 are SGHNT and YYREEE (reference sequence). Trimming left V 4 bases short and J 8 bases short, with 9 bases between. CDR3 in DNA: TGTGCCAGCAGCCAAACCCCTGGGGAGCTGTTTTTT. It translates to CASSQTPGELFF.

This clonotype has only a few counts. The rearrangement joins TRBV12-3 or TRBV12-4 to TRBJ1-5, with D possibly TRBD1 on 5 matching bases. The CDR3 covers 15 residues. V dropped 1 base and J dropped 3 bases, with 10 bases sitting between them. The CDR3 loop reads CASSLGAGINQPQHF. The CDR3 DNA is TGTGCCAGCAGTTTAGGGGCAGGGATCAATCAGCCCCAGCATTTT.

This clonotype was recorded a few times. The chain employs TRBV12-3 or TRBV12-4 and TRBJ1-6, with 7 bases aligning to TRBD1. This CDR3 has 13 amino acids. V lost 7 bases and J lost 8; bases outside the gene matches: 5. The DNA of the CDR3 is TGTGCCAGCAACCGACAGGGAGATTCACCCCTCCACTTT. This sequence encodes CASNRQGDSPLHF.

As DNA, the CDR3 is TGTGCCAGCAGCTTAGCCGGGGTCAAGGGGACCCAGTACTTC. Translated: CASSLAGVKGTQYF. The rearrangement uses TRBV11-2 and TRBJ2-5; a weak D match, TRBD2 (5 bases). CDR1 and CDR2 (germline): SGHAT, FQNNGV. CDR3 length: 14 amino acids. The V and J ends lost 1 base and 7 bases respectively, with 13 bases between them.